Listed here is a single TCR beta chain. Antigen unknown. This entry is derived from a study of blood T cells in healthy people across ages. Germline-derived CDR1 and CDR2 are KGHSH and LQKENI. CDR3 length: 17 amino acids. After removal of 2 bases from V and 0 bases from J, the junction contained 3 bases not matched to a gene. Study outcomes and limitations: Long-lived donors had more naive CD4+ cells and higher diversity than aged donors. PBMCs were not sorted, which prevented a conclusive comparison of naive versus antigen-experienced cells.

Sample-barcoded 5' priming and a J-beta primer mix drove a second PCR of about 7 to 12 cycles. TCRdb independently ran MiXCR on the 5' RACE reads; one entry per CDR3 protein. The sample has about 1.6 million distinct CDR3 sequences, roughly 32% seen once; the top ten hold approximately 10%. The sequencing sample was made of blood. The TCR was taken from a woman aged 25 to 39 in good health. This chain links TRBV18 with TRBJ2-6; the match to TRBD1 covers 8 bases. This CDR3 is CASSPNRGNSGANVLTF. CDR3 DNA: TGTGCCAGCTCACCAAACAGGGGGAACTCTGGGGCCAACGTCCTGACTTTC.